This T cell receptor beta chain was captured in a study of radiotherapy plus CTLA-4 blockade in lung cancer. Germline V CDR1 and CDR2: LGHNA, YSLEER. Trimming at V came to 0 bases and at J to 7 bases, leaving 15 bases not matched to a gene. CDR3 length: 18 amino acids. Sequencing used immunoSEQ multiplex PCR; TCRdb keeps in-frame clones, though not all of them. Among 40,000 to 45,000 clones listed, around 77% were seen once. The source of this sequence is a human donor with non-small cell lung cancer whose response to radiotherapy plus ipilimumab could not be evaluated. The sequenced sample was peripheral blood, obtained from a patient treated with radiotherapy plus ipilimumab. The gene calls are TRBV4-3 and TRBJ2-1; the match to TRBD1 covers 7 bases. CDR3 residues: CASSQDLRSWTGNNEQFF. CDR3 DNA: TGCGCCAGCAGCCAAGATCTGAGAAGTTGGACAGGTAATAATGAGCAGTTCTTC.